Listed below are T cell receptor beta chains from one sample, sequenced in a study of T cells in Graves' hyperthyroidism and ophthalmopathy. TCRdb independently ran MiXCR on the multiplex PCR reads; one entry per CDR3 protein. The sample has 500,000 or so distinct CDR3 sequences, 15% to 20% seen once; the top ten hold approximately 15%. Input material: blood. The receptors here all came from a woman aged 18-35 years with Graves' ophthalmopathy. CDR3s include the opening cysteine and the closing phenylalanine or tryptophan. Fields, in order: J gene, D gene, V gene, clone size, CDR3 protein, CDR3 DNA. The D gene is left open where the match is weak. Clone size, where shown, is once, few, many, or a class for clones that have expanded.

TRBJ2-3 TRBD2 TRBV30 . CAWSISASGNTDTQYF TGTGCCTGGAGTATTTCGGCTAGCGGCAACACAGATACGCAGTATTTT
TRBJ1-2 . TRBV20-1 few CSARAAGYTF TGCAGTGCTAGGGCAGCTGGCTACACCTTC
TRBJ1-2 . TRBV28 many CASSLDPGQSYGYTF TGTGCCAGCAGTTTGGATCCGGGACAAAGCTATGGCTACACCTTC
TRBJ2-1 TRBD2 TRBV5-1 . CTSTGDGSGGPRTWVF TGCACCAGCACCGGAGACGGTAGCGGGGGGCCGAGAACTTGGGTCTTC
TRBJ1-1 TRBD1 TRBV7-9 many CASSKRTGRPGPEAFF TGTGCCAGCAGCAAACGGACAGGAAGGCCGGGTCCTGAAGCTTTCTTT
TRBJ2-3 TRBD1 TRBV7-8 many CASFRGPSTDTQYF TGTGCCAGCTTCAGGGGGCCCAGCACAGATACGCAGTATTTT
TRBJ2-7 . TRBV4-1 . CASSQEGTGIDEQYF TGCGCCAGCAGCCAAGAAGGAACAGGGATCGACGAGCAGTACTTC
TRBJ1-5 . TRBV12-3/TRBV12-4 . CASSPSARANQPQHF TGTGCCAGCAGTCCCTCTGCCAGGGCCAATCAGCCCCAGCATTTT
TRBJ1-3 . TRBV11-2 few CASSFFGGNTIYF TGTGCCAGCAGCTTCTTCGGCGGAAACACCATATATTTT
TRBJ2-3 . TRBV4-1 few CASSQEATDTQYF TGCGCCAGCAGCCAAGAGGCCACAGATACGCAGTATTTT
TRBJ2-7 . TRBV5-1 many CASSLGRGSYEQYF TGTGCCAGCAGTTTAGGGCGGGGCTCCTACGAGCAGTACTTC
TRBJ2-4 . TRBV2 . CASSGQQNIQYF TGTGCCAGCAGTGGACAGCAAAACATTCAGTACTTC
TRBJ2-5 TRBD2 TRBV20-1 few CSAMRLAVQETQYF TGCAGTGCTATGCGACTAGCGGTCCAAGAGACCCAGTACTTC
TRBJ1-5 . TRBV6-2/TRBV6-3 few CASKGVDNQPQHF TGTGCCAGCAAAGGAGTAGACAATCAGCCCCAGCATTTT
TRBJ2-1 . TRBV5-4 . CASSSLGTGYEQFF TGTGCCAGCAGCTCACTAGGGACCGGATACGAGCAGTTCTTC
TRBJ2-7 . TRBV20-1 many CSARLPAPSYEQYF TGCAGTGCTAGATTGCCAGCGCCTTCCTACGAGCAGTACTTC
TRBJ2-3 TRBD1 TRBV18 many CASSLYRGNPTDTQYF TGTGCCAGCTCACTATACAGGGGGAACCCCACAGATACGCAGTATTTT
TRBJ2-3 TRBD1 TRBV5-1 few CASSLAAGGSDTQYF TGCGCCAGCAGCTTGGCGGCAGGGGGCTCAGATACGCAGTATTTT
TRBJ2-1 . TRBV6-2/TRBV6-3 many CASSYSETKRDEQFF TGTGCCAGCAGTTACTCTGAGACCAAGCGGGATGAGCAGTTCTTC
TRBJ1-4 . TRBV25-1 few CASSEREKLFF TGTGCCAGCAGTGAGCGAGAAAAACTGTTTTTT
TRBJ1-4 TRBD1 TRBV7-2 few CASSNPTGANEKLFF TGTGCCAGCAGCAACCCGACAGGGGCAAATGAAAAACTGTTTTTT
TRBJ1-2 TRBD1 TRBV25-1 . CASSPGGGRLNYGYTF TGTGCCAGCAGCCCAGGGGGTGGCAGGCTAAACTATGGCTACACCTTC
TRBJ2-3 TRBD2 TRBV20-1 few CSAKTRRGATDTQYF TGCAGTGCTAAAACTCGGCGGGGGGCCACAGATACGCAGTATTTT
TRBJ1-2 . TRBV6-2/TRBV6-3 . CASSPKGNGYTF TGTGCCAGCAGTCCCAAGGGGAATGGCTACACCTTC
TRBJ2-3 . TRBV7-9 many CASSFPGLGQGDTQYF TGTGCCAGCAGCTTCCCCGGACTGGGGCAGGGTGATACGCAGTATTTT
TRBJ2-7 . TRBV27 . CASSYQGLTYEQYF TGTGCCAGCAGTTATCAGGGTCTGACCTACGAGCAGTACTTC
TRBJ1-1 . TRBV5-6 many CASSPQGRSAPEAFF TGTGCCAGCAGCCCCCAGGGAAGATCCGCTCCTGAAGCTTTCTTT
TRBJ2-3 TRBD2 TRBV5-6 many CASSSGLAGVADTQYF TGTGCCAGCAGCTCGGGACTAGCGGGAGTCGCAGATACGCAGTATTTT
TRBJ1-1 . TRBV27 . CASILGTEAFF TGTGCCAGCATCCTAGGTACTGAAGCTTTCTTT
TRBJ2-2 . TRBV10-3 many CAISDRTGELFF TGTGCCATCAGTGATCGGACCGGGGAGCTGTTTTTT
TRBJ2-2 . TRBV11-3 many CASSLSGKGLGELFF TGTGCCAGCAGCTTAAGTGGGAAAGGCCTCGGGGAGCTGTTTTTT
TRBJ2-1 TRBD1 TRBV6-1 many CASSYEYRGNEQFF TGTGCCAGCAGTTATGAATACAGGGGGAATGAGCAGTTCTTC
TRBJ2-1 . TRBV20-1 . CSATDSVYNEQFF TGCAGTGCTACGGATAGCGTCTACAATGAGCAGTTCTTC
TRBJ2-6 . TRBV7-3 few CASSPGHSTSGANVLTF TGTGCCAGCAGCCCCGGACACAGCACCTCTGGGGCCAACGTCCTGACTTTC
TRBJ2-3 TRBD2 TRBV20-1 many CSAAGTSGRSRTDTQYF TGCAGTGCTGCCGGGACTAGCGGGAGAAGTAGGACAGATACGCAGTATTTT
TRBJ2-2 . TRBV20-1 few CSADRENTGELFF TGCAGTGCTGACCGGGAGAACACCGGGGAGCTGTTTTTT
TRBJ1-1 TRBD1 TRBV5-5 many CASSRIAQGPMNTEAFF TGTGCCAGCAGCCGTATTGCACAGGGGCCCATGAACACTGAAGCTTTCTTT
TRBJ2-7 TRBD2 TRBV7-2 . CASSSLAVGSEQYF TGTGCCAGCAGTTCACTAGCGGTCGGCTCCGAGCAGTACTTC
TRBJ2-3 TRBD2 TRBV13 few CASSVLAGGEDTQYF TGTGCCAGCAGCGTGCTAGCGGGGGGAGAAGATACGCAGTATTTT
TRBJ2-7 . TRBV20-1 few CSVKALASSYEQYF TGCAGTGTCAAGGCCCTAGCGAGCTCCTACGAGCAGTACTTC
TRBJ2-3 TRBD2 TRBV6-1 many CASGTPGLAGSTDTQYF TGTGCCAGTGGGACGCCGGGACTAGCGGGAAGCACAGATACGCAGTATTTT
TRBJ2-2 TRBD2 TRBV7-2 . CASSLGPAGYTGELFF TGTGCCAGCAGCTTAGGCCCAGCGGGATACACCGGGGAGCTGTTTTTT
TRBJ2-3 . TRBV6-2/TRBV6-3 . CASSYPGGTQYF TGTGCCAGCAGTTACCCCGGGGGTACGCAGTATTTT
TRBJ2-3 . TRBV27 many CASSLFGSSDTQYF TGTGCCAGCAGTTTATTTGGGAGTTCAGATACGCAGTATTTT
TRBJ1-4 . TRBV7-6 few CASSSGTGMGEKLFF TGTGCCAGCAGCTCTGGGACGGGAATGGGGGAAAAACTGTTTTTT
TRBJ2-1 . TRBV7-9 few CASSPMAEQFF TGTGCCAGCAGTCCCATGGCTGAGCAGTTCTTC
TRBJ2-3 TRBD1 TRBV19 . CASRTTGGGDTQYF TGTGCCAGTAGGACAACAGGGGGTGGAGATACGCAGTATTTT
TRBJ1-5 TRBD1 TRBV2 . CASSPTGGSQPQHF TGTGCCAGCAGTCCGACAGGGGGGAGCCAGCCCCAGCATTTT
TRBJ1-1 . TRBV20-1 many CSASPRQEAFF TGCAGTGCTAGCCCTAGGCAGGAAGCTTTCTTT
TRBJ1-5 . TRBV6-1 many CASNLKYYQPQHF TGTGCCAGCAATCTTAAATATTATCAGCCCCAGCATTTT
TRBJ2-7 . TRBV29-1 many CSAYTQGNEQYF TGCAGCGCCTATACCCAGGGGAACGAGCAGTACTTC